These 10 T cell receptor beta chains were sequenced from one sample in a study of cytomegalovirus exposure and HLA in healthy donors (dated by TCRdb to the late 2010s). Receptors were amplified or captured by the immunoSEQ multiplex PCR assay. The multiplex PCR relied on a mix of 60 forward primers for TCR Vbeta segments and 13 reverse primers for TCR Jbeta segments. TCRdb obtained this table from immuneACCESS and retained in-frame rearrangements with V and J assigned. These tables miss some clones; where compared with another copy, unresolved V genes account for less than half of the shortfall, and the remainder is unexplained. Recorded for this sample are 150,000 to 200,000 clones; around 90% of them occurred a single time. The ten top clones hold approximately 1.7% of the sample. Sequencing was done on a sample of PBMCs. Receptors were obtained from a woman aged 18-29 years in good health and CMV-seronegative.

The chain has TRBV2 and TRBJ1-1; 7 positions agree with TRBD1. Germline trimming cut 4 bases from V and 4 bases from J; bases unmatched to any gene: 3. CDR1 is SNHLY and CDR2 is FYNNEI in the germline V gene. The CDR3 has 13 amino acids. The CDR3 DNA reads TGTGCCAGCAGTGTAGGGGGCGTCACTGAAGCTTTCTTT. It is translated as CASSVGGVTEAFF. Based on the CDR3 plus reference TRBV2 and TRBJ1-1, the full variable domain is EPEVTQTPSHQVTQMGQEVILRCVPISNHLYFYWYRQILGQKVEFLVSFYNNEISEKSEIFDDQFSVERPDGSNFTLKIRSTKLEDSAMYFCASSVGGVTEAFFGQGTRLTVV.

About this clone: The sample carries other DNA sequences with the same CDR3. The V call is TRBV9, the J call TRBJ1-2; D might be TRBD1 (5 bases). V was pared by 2 bases and J by 3 bases, with 8 bases between. CDR3 length equals 13 residues. Germline CDR1 and CDR2: SGDLS and YYNGEE. DNA for the CDR3: TGTGCCAGCAGCGTGGGGGGTGACTATGGCTACACCTTC. Amino acids: CASSVGGDYGYTF.

This clone was picked up a small number of times. The V and J genes are TRBV5-4 and TRBJ2-3; 9 bases agree with TRBD2. Germline assignment: CDR1 SGHNT and CDR2 YYREEE (reference sequence). The J segment lost 4 bases and the V segment lost 2 bases, leaving 8 bases of the junction unmatched. The CDR3 is made up of 16 amino acids. The CDR3 DNA is TGTGCCAGCAGCTTTGGGCGGGGGGGCCTGGCAGATACGCAGTATTTT. This codes for CASSFGRGGLADTQYF.

This clone was detected once. The chain couples TRBV4-2 to TRBJ2-5, with TRBD2 as a possible D gene (7 bases). The CDR3 spans 14 residues. Germline CDR1 and CDR2: LGHNA and YNFKEQ. Trimming removed 8 bases from V and 2 bases from J, with 15 bases in between. CDR3 loop: CASRRGGRQETQYF. CDR3 coding DNA: TGTGCCAGCCGAAGGGGGGGGAGGCAAGAGACCCAGTACTTC.

This clone was counted only a few times. This chain uses TRBV6-6 with TRBJ2-7, with 8 bases aligning to TRBD2. The CDR3 loop spans 14 amino acids. The germline V gene encodes CDR1 MNHNY and CDR2 SVGAGI (reference sequence). The V gene end was trimmed by 7 bases and the J gene end by 0 bases; junction bases not matched to a gene: 5. The CDR3, as DNA: TGTGCCAGCATGGAGCGGGGGACCTCCTACGAGCAGTACTTC. The encoded protein is CASMERGTSYEQYF.

The CDR3 loop is CASSEGFRQGVHQPQHF. In nucleotides, the CDR3 is TGTGCCAGCAGTGAAGGTTTTAGACAGGGAGTACATCAGCCCCAGCATTTT. The J gene is TRBJ1-5, the V gene TRBV25-1, with 7 bases matching TRBD1. The V gene's germline CDR1 is MGHDK and CDR2 SYGVNS. The CDR3 is made up of 17 amino acids. Losses at the gene ends were 2 bases for V and 5 bases for J; bases not matched to a gene: 12.

This chain joins TRBV11-2 and TRBJ2-3; D ambiguous. The CDR3 is 15 residues long. In germline, CDR1 is SGHAT, CDR2 FQNNGV. The V end was cut by 1 base, the J end by 1 base, with 9 bases between. CDR3 sequence reads: CASSLGISRTDTQYF. CDR3 coding DNA: TGTGCCAGCAGCTTAGGTATAAGCCGCACAGATACGCAGTATTTT.

The V call is TRBV6-7, the J call TRBJ2-1, with 11 bases aligning to TRBD2. TRBV6-7 is designated an ORF whose function remains uncertain. Trimming cost V 5 bases and J 0 bases; bases outside gene matches: 9. The CDR3 is made up of 18 amino acids. DNA for the CDR3: TGTGCCAGCAGTAGAGGACTAGCGGGCCTGAGCTCCTACAATGAGCAGTTCTTC. This codes for CASSRGLAGLSSYNEQFF.

Of note for this clone: Sequence at one end of the junction differs from germline and may be a read error. V and J are TRBV7-7 and TRBJ2-3, with D possibly being TRBD2 (5 bases). CDR1 is SSHAT and CDR2 is FNYEAQ in the germline V gene (reference sequence). The CDR3 loop spans 15 amino acids. The CDR3 is CASSLRGGMSDTQYF. The DNA for the CDR3 is TGTGCTAGCAGCTTACGGGGTGGGATGTCCGATACGCAGTATTTT.

The rearrangement joins TRBV9 to TRBJ1-2; perhaps TRBD1 as D (6 bases). Per the germline V gene, CDR1 is SGDLS and CDR2 is YYNGEE. With 4 bases removed from V and 6 bases from J, the gap between germline ends came to 13 bases. This CDR3 is 13 amino acids long. CDR3 coding DNA: TGTGCCAGCAGCCGGGGGGCAGGTGATGGCTACACCTTC. It translates to CASSRGAGDGYTF.